Listed below are T cell receptor beta chains from one sample, sequenced in a study of blood T cell repertoires in COVID-19. Clones were sequenced by immunoSEQ multiplex PCR, and TCRdb holds only the in-frame ones, with some missing. The sample shows about 170,000 clones, 86% of them seen only once. Sequenced: peripheral blood. All receptors derive from an older man with acute or convalescent COVID-19. Both conserved end residues are part of each CDR3. Each record gives: clone size, D gene, J gene, V gene, CDR3 protein, CDR3 DNA. D genes are given only for firm matches. Rows give clone size only sometimes, using once, few, many, or a class for an expanded clone.

.	.	TRBJ2-5	TRBV5-1	CASSLVQGGETQYF	TGCGCCAGCAGCTTGGTTCAGGGTGGGGAGACCCAGTACTTC
once	TRBD1	TRBJ1-2	TRBV18	CASSPPGQGAAGYTF	TGTGCCAGCTCACCCCCGGGACAGGGGGCGGCAGGCTACACCTTC
once	.	TRBJ2-1	TRBV12-3/TRBV12-4	CASSRERIQFF	TGTGCCAGCAGCCGCGAGCGGATACAGTTCTTC
.	TRBD1	TRBJ2-6	TRBV11-2	CASSSFRDRVKANVLTF	TGTGCCAGCAGTTCATTCCGGGACAGGGTAAAGGCCAACGTCCTGACTTTC
.	TRBD2	TRBJ2-3	TRBV9	CASSPPGAGRSTDTQYF	TGTGCCAGCAGCCCCCCGGGAGCGGGGAGAAGCACAGATACGCAGTATTTT
once	.	TRBJ1-3	TRBV19	CASSIDTVSGNTIYF	TGTGCCAGTAGTATAGACACGGTCTCTGGAAACACCATATATTTT
.	.	TRBJ1-4	TRBV6-5	CASWRESTEKLFF	TGTGCCAGCTGGCGGGAGTCAACGGAAAAACTGTTTTTT
.	TRBD1	TRBJ2-1	TRBV6-5	CASSPRTGEDEQFF	TGTGCCAGCAGCCCCAGGACAGGGGAGGATGAGCAGTTCTTC
.	.	TRBJ1-2	TRBV4-2	CASSQEAMYSYGYTF	TGTGCCAGCAGCCAAGAAGCCATGTATTCCTATGGCTACACCTTC
.	.	TRBJ1-2	TRBV5-6	CASSSLTTERRYGYTF	TGTGCCAGCAGCTCTCTCACGACAGAGCGCCGTTATGGCTACACCTTC
.	.	TRBJ2-3	TRBV3-1/TRBV3-2	CASSPSGAADTQYF	TGTGCCAGCAGCCCGTCAGGGGCGGCAGATACGCAGTATTTT
.	TRBD2	TRBJ2-5	TRBV5-1	CASSLWSGGGETQYF	TGCGCCAGCAGCTTGTGGAGCGGGGGGGGAGAGACCCAGTACTTC
.	TRBD1	TRBJ2-1	TRBV7-3	CASSLFLRGIYDEQFF	TGTGCCAGCAGCTTATTCCTCAGGGGGATTTACGATGAGCAGTTCTTC
.	TRBD1	TRBJ2-4	TRBV7-2	CASSANGPQGARGIQYF	TGTGCCAGCAGCGCTAATGGCCCACAGGGGGCCCGAGGGATTCAGTACTTC
.	.	TRBJ1-5	TRBV19	CASSIDRDQPQHF	TGTGCCAGTAGTATAGATCGAGATCAGCCCCAGCATTTT
.	.	TRBJ2-1	TRBV19	CASSIRGGGDSMEFF	TGTGCCAGTAGTATAAGGGGAGGCGGTGACTCGATGGAGTTCTTC
.	.	TRBJ2-2	TRBV5-4	CASSSRGLNTGELFF	TGTGCCAGCAGTTCCCGGGGGTTGAACACCGGGGAGCTGTTTTTT
few	TRBD2	TRBJ2-2	TRBV5-4	CASSSRTSGNTGELFF	TGTGCCAGCAGCTCCCGGACTAGCGGAAACACCGGGGAGCTGTTTTTT
.	TRBD1	TRBJ1-1	TRBV5-4	CASSSFSGGPNTEAFF	TGTGCCAGCAGCAGTTTTTCAGGGGGCCCGAACACTGAAGCTTTCTTT
.	.	TRBJ1-4	TRBV2	CAGEGRGFGQLFF	TGTGCCGGAGAAGGAAGGGGTTTTGGCCAACTGTTTTTT
few	.	TRBJ1-1	TRBV11-2	CASSYLAGGNTEAFF	TGTGCCAGCAGCTATCTGGCGGGGGGGAACACTGAAGCTTTCTTT
.	.	TRBJ2-7	TRBV5-1	CASSLTGWPYEQYF	TGCGCCAGCAGCTTGACAGGGTGGCCCTACGAGCAGTACTTC
.	TRBD2	TRBJ2-1	TRBV9	CASSVEGGGTYNEQFF	TGTGCCAGCAGCGTAGAGGGCGGGGGGACCTACAATGAGCAGTTCTTC
.	.	TRBJ1-4	TRBV2	CASSDPAGKKLFF	TGTGCCAGCAGTGATCCGGCAGGGAAAAAACTGTTTTTT
.	.	TRBJ1-6	TRBV7-9	CASSLARVSSYNSPLHF	TGTGCCAGCAGCTTAGCCAGGGTGAGCTCCTATAATTCACCCCTCCACTTT
once	TRBD1	TRBJ1-5	TRBV28	CASSLSWTGFNQPQHF	TGTGCCAGCAGTTTAAGCTGGACAGGCTTCAATCAGCCCCAGCATTTT